This T cell receptor beta chain was sequenced for a study of OX40 agonist ivuxolimab in advanced cancers. The germline V gene has CDR1 SGHTA and CDR2 FQGNSA. Trimming pared 5 bases from V and 4 bases from J, leaving 14 bases between. The CDR3 extends over 15 amino acids. As for this clone: Its antigen is unidentified.

TCRdb keeps only in-frame clones here, not all; method: immunoSEQ multiplex PCR. The repertoire consists of approximately 74,000 clones, with about nine tenths occurring once and the leading ten covering about 0.51%. Study findings and constraints: Expanded clones tended on average to be more numerous among CD8+ T cells than CD4+.

The chain combines TRBV7-2 with TRBJ1-4; no definite D call. This receptor was identified in an adult with an advanced solid tumor such as melanoma, head and neck, liver or kidney cancer. The sample consisted of CD4+ or CD8+ T cells sorted from blood, taken in a trial of the OX40 agonist ivuxolimab. The CDR3 loop reads CASSAAGLYNEKLFF. CDR3 DNA: TGTGCCAGCAGCGCGGCCGGGCTCTATAATGAAAAACTGTTTTTT.